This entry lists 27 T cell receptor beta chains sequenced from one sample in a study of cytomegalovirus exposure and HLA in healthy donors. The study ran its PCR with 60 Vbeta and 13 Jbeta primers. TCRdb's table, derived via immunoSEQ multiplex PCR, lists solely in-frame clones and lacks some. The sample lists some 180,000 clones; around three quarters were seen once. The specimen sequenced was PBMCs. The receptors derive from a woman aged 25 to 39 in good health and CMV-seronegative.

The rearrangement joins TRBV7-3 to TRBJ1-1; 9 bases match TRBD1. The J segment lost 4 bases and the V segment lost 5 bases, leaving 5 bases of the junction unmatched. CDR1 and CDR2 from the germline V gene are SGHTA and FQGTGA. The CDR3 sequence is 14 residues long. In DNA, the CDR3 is TGTGCCAGCAGCCTGACAGGGGGAGTCACTGAAGCTTTCTTT. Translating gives CASSLTGGVTEAFF.

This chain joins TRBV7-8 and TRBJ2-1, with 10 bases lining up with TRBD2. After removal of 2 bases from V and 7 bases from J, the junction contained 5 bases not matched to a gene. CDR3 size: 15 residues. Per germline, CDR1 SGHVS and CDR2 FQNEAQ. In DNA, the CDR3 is TGTGCCAGCAGCTTATCAGCGGGGGGGGTAAATGAGCAGTTCTTC. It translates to CASSLSAGGVNEQFF.

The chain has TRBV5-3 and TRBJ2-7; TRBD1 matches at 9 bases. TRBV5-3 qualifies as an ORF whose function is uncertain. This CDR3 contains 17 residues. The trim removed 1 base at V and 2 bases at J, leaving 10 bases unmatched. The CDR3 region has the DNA TGTGCCAGAAGCTTGACAGGGGGCGCGGTAAGCCCCTACGAGCAGTACTTC. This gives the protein CARSLTGGAVSPYEQYF.

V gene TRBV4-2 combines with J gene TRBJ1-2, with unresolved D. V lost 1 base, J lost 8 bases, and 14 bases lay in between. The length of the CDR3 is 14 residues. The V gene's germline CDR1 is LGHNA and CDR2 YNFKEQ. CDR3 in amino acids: CASSQVVGSRGYTF. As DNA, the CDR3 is TGTGCCAGCAGCCAAGTCGTTGGTTCTAGAGGCTACACCTTC.

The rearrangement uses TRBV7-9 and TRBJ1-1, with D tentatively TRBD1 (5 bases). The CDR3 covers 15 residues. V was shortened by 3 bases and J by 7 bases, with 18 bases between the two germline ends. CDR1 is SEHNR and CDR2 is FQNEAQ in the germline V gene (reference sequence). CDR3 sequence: CASSLTGVGHGEAFF. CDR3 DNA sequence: TGTGCCAGCAGCTTGACGGGGGTGGGGCATGGTGAAGCTTTCTTT.

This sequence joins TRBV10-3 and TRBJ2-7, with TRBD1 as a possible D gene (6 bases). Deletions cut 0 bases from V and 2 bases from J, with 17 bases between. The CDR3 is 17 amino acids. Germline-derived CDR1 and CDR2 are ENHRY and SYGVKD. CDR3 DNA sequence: TGTGCCATCAGTGAGTCGTGGCGACAGGCGAACACCTACGAGCAGTACTTC. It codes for CAISESWRQANTYEQYF.

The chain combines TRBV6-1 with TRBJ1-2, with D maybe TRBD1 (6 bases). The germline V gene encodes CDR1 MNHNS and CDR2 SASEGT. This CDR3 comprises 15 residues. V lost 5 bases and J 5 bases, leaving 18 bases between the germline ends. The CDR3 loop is CASSTRNRAEYGYTF. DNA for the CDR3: TGTGCCAGCAGTACGCGAAACAGGGCGGAATATGGCTACACCTTC.

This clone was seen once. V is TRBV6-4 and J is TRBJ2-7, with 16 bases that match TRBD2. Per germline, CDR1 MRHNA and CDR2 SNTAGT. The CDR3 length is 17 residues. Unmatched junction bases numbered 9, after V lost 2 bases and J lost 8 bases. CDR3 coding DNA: TGTGCCAGCAGTGACCCAGAAGGGACTAGCGGGGGGGAAAAGCAGTACTTC. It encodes CASSDPEGTSGGEKQYF.

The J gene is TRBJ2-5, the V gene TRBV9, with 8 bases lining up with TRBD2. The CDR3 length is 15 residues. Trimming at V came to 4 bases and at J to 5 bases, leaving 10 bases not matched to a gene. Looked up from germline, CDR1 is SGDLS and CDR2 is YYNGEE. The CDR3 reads CASSFPLGGGETQYF. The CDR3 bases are TGTGCCAGCAGCTTCCCACTTGGCGGGGGGGAGACCCAGTACTTC. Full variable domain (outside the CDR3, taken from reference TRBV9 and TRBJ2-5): DSGVTQTPKHLITATGQRVTLRCSPRSGDLSVYWYQQSLDQGLQFLIQYYNGEERAKGNILERFSAQQFPDLHSELNLSSLELGDSALYFCASSFPLGGGETQYFGPGTRLLVL.

The CDR3 spells CASSSSGTQVETQYF. The DNA of the CDR3 is TGTGCCAGCAGCTCTAGCGGCACGCAGGTGGAGACCCAGTACTTC. The genes are TRBV5-4 and TRBJ2-5, with 7 positions matching TRBD2. Germline values: CDR1 SGHNT, CDR2 YYREEE (reference sequence). The CDR3 is 15 amino acids. The junction had 10 bases not matched to a gene; V was cut back by 3 bases and J by 5 bases.

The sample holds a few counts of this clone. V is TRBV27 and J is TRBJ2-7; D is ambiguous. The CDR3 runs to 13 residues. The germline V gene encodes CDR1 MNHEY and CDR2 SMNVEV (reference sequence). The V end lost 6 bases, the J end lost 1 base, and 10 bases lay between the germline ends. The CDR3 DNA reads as TGTGCCAGCAGATCCCCCCCTTCCTACGAGCAGTACTTC. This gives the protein CASRSPPSYEQYF.

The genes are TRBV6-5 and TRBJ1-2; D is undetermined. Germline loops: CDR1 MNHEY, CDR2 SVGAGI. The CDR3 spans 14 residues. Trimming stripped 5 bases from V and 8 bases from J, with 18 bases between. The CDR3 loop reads CASSEVEGIGGYTF. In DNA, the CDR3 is TGTGCCAGCAGTGAAGTCGAGGGTATCGGCGGCTACACCTTC.

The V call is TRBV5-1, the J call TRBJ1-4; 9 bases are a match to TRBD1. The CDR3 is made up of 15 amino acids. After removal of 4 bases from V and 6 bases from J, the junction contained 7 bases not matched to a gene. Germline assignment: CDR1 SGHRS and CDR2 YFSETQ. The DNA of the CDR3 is TGCGCCAGCAGCCCCTTTACAGGGGGCGATGAAAAACTGTTTTTT. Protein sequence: CASSPFTGGDEKLFF.

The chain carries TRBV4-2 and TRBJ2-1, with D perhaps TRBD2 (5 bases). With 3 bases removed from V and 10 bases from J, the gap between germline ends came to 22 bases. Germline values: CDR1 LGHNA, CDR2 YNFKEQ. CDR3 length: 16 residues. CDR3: CASSQETRVNTGEQFF. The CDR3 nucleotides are TGTGCCAGCAGCCAGGAAACTAGGGTGAACACCGGAGAGCAGTTCTTC.

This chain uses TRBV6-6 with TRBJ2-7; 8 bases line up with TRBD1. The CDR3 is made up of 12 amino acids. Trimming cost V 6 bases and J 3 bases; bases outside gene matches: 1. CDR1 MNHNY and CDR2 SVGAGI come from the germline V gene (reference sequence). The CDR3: CASRDRDYEQYF. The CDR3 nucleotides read TGTGCCAGCAGGGACAGGGACTACGAGCAGTACTTC.

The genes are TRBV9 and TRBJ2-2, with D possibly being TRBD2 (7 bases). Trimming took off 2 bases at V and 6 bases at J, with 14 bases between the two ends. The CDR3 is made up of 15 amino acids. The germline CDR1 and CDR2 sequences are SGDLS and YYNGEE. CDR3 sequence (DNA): TGTGCCAGCAGCGTGAGGGGGGGTACCCCCGGGGAGCTGTTTTTT. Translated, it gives CASSVRGGTPGELFF.

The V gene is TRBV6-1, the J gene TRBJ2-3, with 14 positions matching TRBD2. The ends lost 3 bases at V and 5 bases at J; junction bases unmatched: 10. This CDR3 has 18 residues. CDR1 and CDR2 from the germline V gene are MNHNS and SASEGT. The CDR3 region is CASSDLRTSGGWGDTQYF. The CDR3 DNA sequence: TGTGCCAGCAGTGATTTACGGACTAGCGGGGGGTGGGGAGATACGCAGTATTTT.

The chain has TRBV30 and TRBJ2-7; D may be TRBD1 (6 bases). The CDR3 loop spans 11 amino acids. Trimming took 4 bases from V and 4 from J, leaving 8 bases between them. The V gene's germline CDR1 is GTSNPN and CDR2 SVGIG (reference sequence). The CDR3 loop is CAWKRGYEQYF. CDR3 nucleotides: TGTGCCTGGAAAAGGGGGTACGAGCAGTACTTC.

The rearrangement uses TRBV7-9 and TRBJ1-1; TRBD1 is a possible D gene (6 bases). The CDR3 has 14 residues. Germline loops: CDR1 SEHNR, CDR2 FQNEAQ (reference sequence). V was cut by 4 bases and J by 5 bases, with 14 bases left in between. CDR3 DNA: TGTGCCAGCAGCTCGACTGCCAGGGGTACTGAAGCTTTCTTT. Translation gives CASSSTARGTEAFF.

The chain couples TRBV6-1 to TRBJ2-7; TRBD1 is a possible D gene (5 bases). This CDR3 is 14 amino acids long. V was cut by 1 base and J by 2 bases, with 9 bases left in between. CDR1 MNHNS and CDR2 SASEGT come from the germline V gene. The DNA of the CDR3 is TGTGCCAGCAGTGAAGGCGCCAGGGCCTACGAGCAGTACTTC. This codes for CASSEGARAYEQYF.

The CDR3 region is CASSGGGGETQYF. DNA of the CDR3: TGCGCCAGCAGTGGCGGGGGGGGTGAGACCCAGTACTTC. The gene calls are TRBV10-2 and TRBJ2-5, with TRBD2 matching 9 bases. The CDR3 is 13 amino acids. Germline lookup yields CDR1 WSHSY and CDR2 SAAADI. V shed 4 bases and J 5 bases; nucleotides not matched to a gene: 2.

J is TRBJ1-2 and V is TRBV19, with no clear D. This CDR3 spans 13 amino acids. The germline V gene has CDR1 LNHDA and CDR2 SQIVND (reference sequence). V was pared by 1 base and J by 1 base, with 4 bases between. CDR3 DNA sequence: TGTGCCAGTAGTATAGCAGTTAACTATGGCTACACCTTC. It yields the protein CASSIAVNYGYTF.

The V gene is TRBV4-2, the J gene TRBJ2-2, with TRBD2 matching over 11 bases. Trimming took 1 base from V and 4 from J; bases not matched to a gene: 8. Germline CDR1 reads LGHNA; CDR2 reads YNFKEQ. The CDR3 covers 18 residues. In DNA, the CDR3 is TGTGCCAGCAGCCAAGTGGGGTCCGGACTAGCGGGCACCGGGGAGCTGTTTTTT. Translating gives CASSQVGSGLAGTGELFF.

The CDR3 reads CASSLGQGASQPQHF. The CDR3 DNA is TGTGCCAGCAGCTTAGGACAGGGGGCAAGTCAGCCCCAGCATTTT. This chain links TRBV7-2 with TRBJ1-5; 10 bases line up with TRBD1. Germline assignment: CDR1 SGHTA and CDR2 FQGNSA. The junction had 3 bases not matched to a gene; V was cut back by 1 base and J by 6 bases. This CDR3 comprises 15 residues.

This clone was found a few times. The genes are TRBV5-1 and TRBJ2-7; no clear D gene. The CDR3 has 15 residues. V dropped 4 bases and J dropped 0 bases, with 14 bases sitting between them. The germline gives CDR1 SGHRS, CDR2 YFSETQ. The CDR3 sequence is CASSVEQPSSYEQYF. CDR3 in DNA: TGCGCCAGCAGCGTGGAGCAACCTAGCTCCTACGAGCAGTACTTC.

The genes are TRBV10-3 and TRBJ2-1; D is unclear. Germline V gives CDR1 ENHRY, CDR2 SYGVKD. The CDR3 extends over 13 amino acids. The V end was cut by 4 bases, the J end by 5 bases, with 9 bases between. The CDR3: CAISANGDNEQFF. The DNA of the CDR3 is TGTGCCATCAGTGCTAACGGAGACAATGAGCAGTTCTTC.

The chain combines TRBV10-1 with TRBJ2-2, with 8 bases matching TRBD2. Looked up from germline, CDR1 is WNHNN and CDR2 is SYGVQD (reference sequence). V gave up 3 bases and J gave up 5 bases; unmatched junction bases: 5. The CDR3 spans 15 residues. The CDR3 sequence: CASSDPGGRTGELFF. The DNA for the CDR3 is TGCGCCAGCAGTGACCCGGGGGGGCGGACCGGGGAGCTGTTTTTT.